This T cell receptor beta chain was recorded in a study of cytomegalovirus exposure and HLA in healthy donors. Study context: In an earlier analysis, 95 million to 140 million unique TCR beta sequences were found from about 180 million T cells.

A note on this clone: Its antigen is still unknown. Other DNA sequences in the sample encode the same CDR3.

Findings and limits, study-wide: It is likely that the observed cluster of highly shared sequence variants was a sequencing artifact.

Germline-derived CDR1 and CDR2 are SGDLS and YYNGEE. V lost 0 bases and J lost 4, with 10 bases in between. The CDR3 is made up of 14 amino acids. PCR was performed using 60 Vbeta and 13 Jbeta primers. Method: immunoSEQ multiplex PCR; TCRdb's copy keeps in-frame clones and lacks some. The data contain 300,000 or so clones, approximately 85% of them seen just once; the ten biggest clones take up roughly 2%. Sample: PBMCs. The rearrangement joins TRBV9 to TRBJ2-5; possible D gene TRBD2, 6 bases. This sequence was found in a woman in her forties in good health and CMV-seropositive. Written as DNA, the CDR3 is TGTGCCAGCAGCGTAGTCGGAGGGAGAGAGACCCAGTACTTC. Its translation is CASSVVGGRETQYF.